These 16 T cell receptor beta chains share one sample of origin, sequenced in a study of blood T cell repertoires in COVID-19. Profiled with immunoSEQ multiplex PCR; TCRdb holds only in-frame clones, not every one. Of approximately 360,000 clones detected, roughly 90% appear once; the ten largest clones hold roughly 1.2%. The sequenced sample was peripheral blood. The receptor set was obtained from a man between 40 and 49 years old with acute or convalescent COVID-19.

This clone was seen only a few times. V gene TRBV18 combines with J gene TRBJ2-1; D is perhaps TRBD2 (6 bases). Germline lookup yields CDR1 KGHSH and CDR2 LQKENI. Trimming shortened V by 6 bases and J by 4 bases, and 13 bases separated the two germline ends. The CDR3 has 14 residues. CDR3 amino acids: CASSLATLYNEQFF. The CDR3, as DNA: TGTGCCAGCTCGCTAGCGACACTATACAATGAGCAGTTCTTC.

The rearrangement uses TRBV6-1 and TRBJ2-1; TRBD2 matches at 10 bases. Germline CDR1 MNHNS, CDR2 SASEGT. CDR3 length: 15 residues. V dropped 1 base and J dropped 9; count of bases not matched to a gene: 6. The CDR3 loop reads CASSEVRLAGVEQFF. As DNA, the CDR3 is TGTGCCAGCAGTGAAGTTAGACTAGCGGGCGTTGAGCAGTTCTTC.

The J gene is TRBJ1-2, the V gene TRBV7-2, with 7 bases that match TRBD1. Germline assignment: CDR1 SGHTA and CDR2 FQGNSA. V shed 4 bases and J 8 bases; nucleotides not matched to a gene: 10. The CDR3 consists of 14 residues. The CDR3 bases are TGTGCCAGCAGCTCCAGATACAGGGGACTCGGCTACACCTTC. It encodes CASSSRYRGLGYTF. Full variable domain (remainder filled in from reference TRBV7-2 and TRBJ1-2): GAGVSQSPSNKVTEKGKDVELRCDPISGHTALYWYRQSLGQGLEFLIYFQGNSAPDKSGLPSDRFSAERTGGSVSTLTIQRTQQEDSAVYLCASSSRYRGLGYTFGSGTRLTVV.

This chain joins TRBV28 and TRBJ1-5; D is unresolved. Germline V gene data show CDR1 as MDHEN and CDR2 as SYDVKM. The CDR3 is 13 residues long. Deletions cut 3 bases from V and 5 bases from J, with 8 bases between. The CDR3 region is CASSLNTDQPQHF. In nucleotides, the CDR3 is TGTGCCAGCAGTTTGAATACGGATCAGCCCCAGCATTTT.

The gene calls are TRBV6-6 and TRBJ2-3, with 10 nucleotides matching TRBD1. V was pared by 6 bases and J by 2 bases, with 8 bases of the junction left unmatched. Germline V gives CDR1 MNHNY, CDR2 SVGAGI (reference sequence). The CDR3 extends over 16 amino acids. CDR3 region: CASREMTGGSTDTQYF. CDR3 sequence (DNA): TGTGCCAGCAGAGAGATGACAGGGGGCTCCACAGATACGCAGTATTTT.

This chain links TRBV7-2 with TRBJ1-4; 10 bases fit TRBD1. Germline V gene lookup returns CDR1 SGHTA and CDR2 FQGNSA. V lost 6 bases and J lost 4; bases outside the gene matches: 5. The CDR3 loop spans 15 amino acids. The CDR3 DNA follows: TGTGCCAGCAGTTGGACAGGGGGGCTTAATGAAAAACTGTTTTTT. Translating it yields CASSWTGGLNEKLFF.

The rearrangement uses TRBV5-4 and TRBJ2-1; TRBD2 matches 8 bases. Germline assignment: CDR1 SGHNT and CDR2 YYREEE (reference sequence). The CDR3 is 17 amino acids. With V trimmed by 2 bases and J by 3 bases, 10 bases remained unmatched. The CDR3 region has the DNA TGTGCCAGCAGCTTCCCCGCCAGCGGGAGCGGCTACAATGAGCAGTTCTTC. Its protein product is CASSFPASGSGYNEQFF.

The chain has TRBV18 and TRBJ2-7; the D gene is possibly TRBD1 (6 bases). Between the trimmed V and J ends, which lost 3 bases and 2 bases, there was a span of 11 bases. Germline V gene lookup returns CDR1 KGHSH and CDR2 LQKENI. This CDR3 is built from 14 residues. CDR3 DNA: TGTGCCAGCTCACCTAAGACAGGAACCTACGAGCAGTACTTC. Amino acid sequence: CASSPKTGTYEQYF.

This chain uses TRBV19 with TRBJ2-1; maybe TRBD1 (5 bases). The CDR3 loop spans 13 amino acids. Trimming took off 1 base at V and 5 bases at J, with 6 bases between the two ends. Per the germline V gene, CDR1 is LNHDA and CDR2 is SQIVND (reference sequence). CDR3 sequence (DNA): TGTGCCAGTAGTATAGTACAGGACAATGAGCAGTTCTTC. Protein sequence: CASSIVQDNEQFF.

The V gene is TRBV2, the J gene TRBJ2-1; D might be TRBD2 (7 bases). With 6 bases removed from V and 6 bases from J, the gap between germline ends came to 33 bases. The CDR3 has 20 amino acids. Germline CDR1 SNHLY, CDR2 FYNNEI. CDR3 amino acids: CASSRGGGKSNWWTSNEQFF. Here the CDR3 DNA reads TGTGCCAGCAGCCGAGGGGGGGGAAAGTCTAACTGGTGGACGAGCAATGAGCAGTTCTTC. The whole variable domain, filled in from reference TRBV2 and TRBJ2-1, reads EPEVTQTPSHQVTQMGQEVILRCVPISNHLYFYWYRQILGQKVEFLVSFYNNEISEKSEIFDDQFSVERPDGSNFTLKIRSTKLEDSAMYFCASSRGGGKSNWWTSNEQFFGPGTRLTVL.

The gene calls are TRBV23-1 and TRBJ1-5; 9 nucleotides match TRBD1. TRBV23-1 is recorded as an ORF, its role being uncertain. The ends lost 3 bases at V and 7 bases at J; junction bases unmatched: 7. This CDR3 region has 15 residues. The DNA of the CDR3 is TGCGCCAGCAGTCAGGGGGACAGGGCAAGGCAGCCCCAGCATTTT. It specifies CASSQGDRARQPQHF.

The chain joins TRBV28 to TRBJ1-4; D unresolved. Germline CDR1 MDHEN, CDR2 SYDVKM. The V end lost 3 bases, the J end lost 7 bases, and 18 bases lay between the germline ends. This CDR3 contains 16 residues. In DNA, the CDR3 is TGTGCCAGCAGTTTCCGGCCGCGGACTGGGCTTGAAAAACTGTTTTTT. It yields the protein CASSFRPRTGLEKLFF. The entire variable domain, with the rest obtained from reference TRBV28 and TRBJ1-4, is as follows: DVKVTQSSRYLVKRTGEKVFLECVQDMDHENMFWYRQDPGLGLRLIYFSYDVKMKEKGDIPEGYSVSREKKERFSLILESASTNQTSMYLCASSFRPRTGLEKLFFGSGTQLSVL.

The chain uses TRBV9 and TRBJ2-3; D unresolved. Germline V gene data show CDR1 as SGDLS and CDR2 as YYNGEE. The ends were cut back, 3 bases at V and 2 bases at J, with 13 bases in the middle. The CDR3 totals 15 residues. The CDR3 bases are TGTGCCAGCAGCGAAGGAGCCAGATTCACAGATACGCAGTATTTT. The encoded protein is CASSEGARFTDTQYF. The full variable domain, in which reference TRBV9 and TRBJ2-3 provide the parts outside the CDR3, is DSGVTQTPKHLITATGQRVTLRCSPRSGDLSVYWYQQSLDQGLQFLIQYYNGEERAKGNILERFSAQQFPDLHSELNLSSLELGDSALYFCASSEGARFTDTQYFGPGTRLTVL.

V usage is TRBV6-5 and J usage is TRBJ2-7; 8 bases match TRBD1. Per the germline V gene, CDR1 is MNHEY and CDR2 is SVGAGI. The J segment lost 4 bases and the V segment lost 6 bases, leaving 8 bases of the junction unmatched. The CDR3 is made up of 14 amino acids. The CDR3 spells CASRMPGGAYEQYF. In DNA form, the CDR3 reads TGTGCCAGCAGAATGCCAGGGGGCGCTTACGAGCAGTACTTC.

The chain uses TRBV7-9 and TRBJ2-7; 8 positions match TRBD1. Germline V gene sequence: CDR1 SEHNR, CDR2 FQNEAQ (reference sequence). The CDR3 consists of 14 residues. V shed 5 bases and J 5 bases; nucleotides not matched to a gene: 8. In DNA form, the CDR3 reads TGTGCCAGCAGCCCCGTGACAGGGGCCCACGAGCAGTACTTC. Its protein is CASSPVTGAHEQYF.

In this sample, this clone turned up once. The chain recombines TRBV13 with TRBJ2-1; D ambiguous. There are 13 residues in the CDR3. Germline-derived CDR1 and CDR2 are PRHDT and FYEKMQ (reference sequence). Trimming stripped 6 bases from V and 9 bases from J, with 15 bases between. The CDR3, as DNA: TGTGCCAGCAGTCACAGCATGCCCAGTGAGCAGTTCTTC. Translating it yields CASSHSMPSEQFF.